These T cell receptor beta chains were read from a single sample in a study of T-cell memory formation after mild COVID-19. TCRdb itself ran the 5' RACE reads through MiXCR, one entry per CDR3 protein. Here the sample spans about 360,000 distinct CDR3 sequences, 14% being singletons. The specimen was PBMCs or a T cell subset sorted from them (not recorded which). All receptors come from a man younger than 35 who had mild COVID-19 (a few samples of this study predate the infection). Cell type and time point are not known. The CDR3 runs from the conserved cysteine through the conserved F or W. The order of the fields is J gene, V gene, D gene, CDR3 length, clone size, CDR3 DNA, CDR3 protein. A D gene is named only where the DNA matches it firmly. Expanded clones are given a class, and other clones once, few, many or no size at all.

TRBJ1-5 | TRBV28 | TRBD1 | 15 | NA | TGTGCCAGCAGTTCCCCTACAGGGGTTCATCAGCCCCAGCATTTT | CASSSPTGVHQPQHF
TRBJ2-6 | TRBV6-6 | NA | 15 | few | TGTGCCAGCAGTTTACTCAGCTCTGGGGCCAACGTCCTGACTTTC | CASSLLSSGANVLTF
TRBJ2-7 | TRBV5-5 | NA | 14 | few | TGTGCCAGCAGCGGTCAGGGCATACCCTACGAGCAGTACTTC | CASSGQGIPYEQYF
TRBJ1-5 | TRBV6-2/TRBV6-3 | NA | 16 | NA | TGTGCCAGCAGTTACTCGAACCTTTATAGCAATCAGCCCCAGCATTTT | CASSYSNLYSNQPQHF
TRBJ2-1 | TRBV6-1 | NA | 15 | NA | TGTGCCAGCAGTGTCACAGGGTACTCCTACAATGAGCAGTTCTTC | CASSVTGYSYNEQFF
TRBJ1-5 | TRBV7-2 | NA | 15 | NA | TGTGCCAGCAGCCCTCACGCGGGTGGTGATCAGCCCCAGCATTTT | CASSPHAGGDQPQHF
TRBJ2-7 | TRBV2 | NA | 15 | many | TGTGCCAGCAGGGATGGTACGCTATGGCTGGACGAGCAGTACTTC | CASRDGTLWLDEQYF
TRBJ1-1 | TRBV18 | NA | 15 | few | TGTGCCAGCTCACCACAGCAGGGAAAGGTCTCTGAAGCTTTCTTT | CASSPQQGKVSEAFF
TRBJ1-5 | TRBV4-3 | TRBD1 | 14 | many | TGCGCCAGCAGCTACCGACAGGGTGGTCAGCCCCAGCATTTT | CASSYRQGGQPQHF
TRBJ2-5 | TRBV4-3 | NA | 16 | NA | TGCGCCAGCAGCCAAGAGGTGCAGAGTGTAGGAGAGACCCAGTACTTC | CASSQEVQSVGETQYF
TRBJ1-1 | TRBV7-8 | TRBD1 | 13 | few | TGTGCCAGCAGCCCGCGGACAGGGGGCTCAGCTTTCTTT | CASSPRTGGSAFF
TRBJ2-1 | TRBV7-9 | NA | 15 | NA | TGTGCCAGCAGGCCCGGGTTTGACTCCTACAATGAGCAGTTCTTC | CASRPGFDSYNEQFF
TRBJ1-5 | TRBV15 | NA | 13 | NA | TGTGCCACCAGCAGCCAGGGAGGGCAGCCCCAGCATTTT | CATSSQGGQPQHF
TRBJ2-1 | TRBV5-1 | TRBD2 | 15 | NA | TGCGCCAGCAGCCCGGGACTAGTGGTTGGCAATGAGCAGTTCTTC | CASSPGLVVGNEQFF
TRBJ1-2 | TRBV15 | TRBD1 | 14 | few | TGTGCCACCAGGTGGACAGGGTCTAACTATGGCTACACCTTC | CATRWTGSNYGYTF
TRBJ1-1 | TRBV20-1 | NA | 12 | NA | TGCAGTGCTCCAAATTCAGGCGCAGAAGCTTTCTTT | CSAPNSGAEAFF
TRBJ1-4 | TRBV7-2 | NA | 14 | NA | TGTGCCAGCAGCAAGACAGCAACTAATGAAAAACTGTTTTTT | CASSKTATNEKLFF
TRBJ2-2 | TRBV10-3 | TRBD1 | 15 | many | TGTGCCATCTTCGGAGGGACAGGGATCGCCGGGGAGCTGTTTTTT | CAIFGGTGIAGELFF
TRBJ1-4 | TRBV12-3/TRBV12-4 | TRBD1 | 15 | NA | TGTGCCAGCAGTTTGCGAGACAGGGGGGTCGAAAAACTGTTTTTT | CASSLRDRGVEKLFF
TRBJ2-3 | TRBV2 | TRBD2 | 16 | few | TGTGCCAGCAGTGAACCTAGCGGGGCTAGCACAGATACGCAGTATTTT | CASSEPSGASTDTQYF
TRBJ2-2 | TRBV11-2 | NA | 12 | once | TGTGCCAGCAGCTTTATCAGCGGGGAGCTGTTTTTT | CASSFISGELFF
TRBJ2-1 | TRBV20-1 | TRBD2 | 15 | NA | TGCAGTGCTCGACTAGCGGGGAGGTCCTACAATGAGCAGTTCTTC | CSARLAGRSYNEQFF
TRBJ2-5 | TRBV5-1 | NA | 14 | many | TGCGCCAGCAGCTTGACCCTCCAGGGAGAGACCCAGTACTTC | CASSLTLQGETQYF
TRBJ2-5 | TRBV7-2 | TRBD1 | 13 | many | TGTGCCAGCAGAACAGGGGTACGCGAGACCCAGTACTTC | CASRTGVRETQYF
TRBJ2-1 | TRBV20-1 | NA | 15 | NA | TGCAGTGCTAGTGGGGACCGGGGGACCTACAATGAGCAGTTCTTC | CSASGDRGTYNEQFF
TRBJ2-1 | TRBV11-3 | NA | 18 | NA | TGTGCCAGCAGCTCCCCTACCTATACAGGGATAGCGGCGGATGAGCAGTTCTTC | CASSSPTYTGIAADEQFF
TRBJ2-5 | TRBV7-2 | NA | 16 | few | TGTGCCAGCAGCTTAGACGGGACTCGAGGACAAGAGACCCAGTACTTC | CASSLDGTRGQETQYF
TRBJ1-2 | TRBV7-2 | TRBD1 | 15 | few | TGTGCCAGCAGCTTGCAGGGGGACACACCTTATGGCTACACCTTC | CASSLQGDTPYGYTF
TRBJ2-2 | TRBV20-1 | NA | 16 | few | TGCAGTGCTAGCTACGGTGTCAGAGCGAACACCGGGGAGCTGTTTTTT | CSASYGVRANTGELFF